This T cell receptor beta chain originates from a study of T cell responses to AZD1222 COVID-19 vaccine. Germline-derived CDR1 and CDR2 are MNHEY and SVGAGI. The CDR3 loop spans 12 amino acids. The V end was cut by 7 bases, the J end by 5 bases, with 10 bases between. Study-level points and caveats: Donors were chiefly white British, with a greater number of females, and clonal diversity was perhaps underestimated.

Only in-frame clones appear in the TCRdb table, and some are missing; sequencing was by immunoSEQ multiplex PCR. The sample lists 75,000 to 100,000 clones, about nine tenths occurring once. As concerns this clone: As yet, its antigen is unknown.

The chain combines TRBV6-5 with TRBJ2-3, with D unresolved. The material sequenced was peripheral blood, taken on day 0 of AZD1222 vaccination. This sequence originates from an adult in good health. The CDR3 here is CASIFPGDTQYF. As DNA, the CDR3 is TGTGCCAGCATTTTCCCCGGAGATACGCAGTATTTT.